Described below is a single T cell receptor (beta chain) sequence and its context. This clonotype occurred once. Its antigen is still unknown. A read error may explain this, as a much larger clone is one base away. The conserved final phenylalanine or tryptophan is absent from the CDR3, which likely points to a read error. The data originate from a study of T cell repertoires in cytomegalovirus infection (dated by TCRdb to between 2019 and 2020). Concerning the study at large: Donor HLA type was relevant to the analysis, because carriage of CMV infection together with the matching HLA type was indicated by public TCR beta signatures. Paper-wide results and their limitations: In the ex vivo response, HLA-C-restricted CMV-specific TCR beta clonotypes were dominant, and in two of eight donors the single most frequent clonotype came from this HLA-C-restricted group. Cumulative frequency of public TCR beta family members discriminated carriers of CMV infection plus the relevant HLA type in this cohort and an independent roughly 330-donor cohort.

According to the germline V gene, CDR1 reads MNHNS and CDR2 reads SASEGT. The CDR3 length is 13 residues, termini included. Only the CDR3 part of the read is kept: 39 bases, read in frame from the first base. The V and J ends are trimmed by 6 bases and 6 bases, leaving 12 bases between them. Instrument on record: Illumina HiSeq 1500. The public reads were quality trimmed at Q25 with fastp and then assembled into clones with MiXCR by TCRdb, keeping productive beta chains. Every CDR3 protein is listed once, alongside the most common genes and DNA of its rows. The table for this sample lists 500,000 to 600,000 distinct CDR3 sequences; more than 15% of them were counted only once. The ten largest clonotypes hold 24% of the sample.

Specimen: CD8+ T cells from PBMCs. This sequence uses TRBV6-1 and TRBJ1-5; tentative D gene TRBD1, with 6 bases matching. The source is a human donor in good health (CMV status not recorded). Some clones in this sample may be carry-over from other donors' samples. The DNA sequence reads TGTGCCAGCAGCCAGGGACAAGGTCAGCCCCAGCATTAT. This is translated as CASSQGQGQPQHY.